These 7 T cell receptor beta chains were sequenced from one sample in a study of early T cells in non-severe SARS-CoV-2 infection. MiXCR was run by TCRdb on the 5' RACE reads, yielding one entry per CDR3 protein. The table includes around 20,000 distinct CDR3 sequences, 4% detected once. Sequencing was performed on whole blood. The receptors stem from an adult who was a healthcare worker with PCR-confirmed SARS-CoV-2 infection or an uninfected control (not recorded which).

Ten or more counts support this clonotype. The chain employs TRBV5-5 and TRBJ1-6; D unclear. Between the trimmed V and J ends, which lost 4 bases and 7 bases, there was a span of 21 bases. The germline CDR1 and CDR2 sequences are SGHKS and YYEKEE (reference sequence). The CDR3 loop spans 17 amino acids. Here the CDR3 reads CASSPGVRPGNNSPLHF. The CDR3, as DNA: TGTGCCAGCAGCCCGGGCGTCAGGCCAGGCAACAATTCACCCCTCCACTTT. Together with reference TRBV5-5 and TRBJ1-6, the CDR3 gives the full variable domain: DAGVTQSPTHLIKTRGQQVTLRCSPISGHKSVSWYQQVLGQGPQFIFQYYEKEERGRGNFPDRFSARQFPNYSSELNVNALLLGDSALYLCASSPGVRPGNNSPLHFGNGTRLTVT.

This clonotype was recorded at least ten times. The chain combines TRBV18 with TRBJ2-7, with unresolved D. Trimming stripped 4 bases from V and 0 bases from J, with 22 bases between. The CDR3 spans 18 residues. Germline values: CDR1 KGHSH, CDR2 LQKENI. The CDR3 nucleotides are TGTGCCAGCTCACGAGAACCGACGGGCCCTAGTATCTCCTACGAGCAGTACTTC. This translates into CASSREPTGPSISYEQYF.

This clonotype was observed many times. The chain uses TRBV5-1 and TRBJ2-6; D is undetermined. Per germline, CDR1 SGHRS and CDR2 YFSETQ. This CDR3 comprises 19 residues. V lost 1 base to trimming and J lost 0 bases, with 17 bases between them. This CDR3 is CASSLFGELRHSGANVLTF. DNA of the CDR3: TGCGCCAGCAGCTTGTTTGGTGAACTCCGTCACTCTGGGGCCAACGTCCTGACTTTC.

This clonotype was seen repeatedly, ten times or more. The chain employs TRBV6-2 or TRBV6-3 and TRBJ1-1; D remains ambiguous. With 2 bases removed from V and 7 bases from J, the gap between germline ends came to 8 bases. CDR3 length: 12 amino acids. Per germline, CDR1 MNHEY and CDR2 SVGEGT. The CDR3, as DNA: TGTGCCAGCAGTTACGTGGGCAGTGAAGCTTTCTTT. Its translation: CASSYVGSEAFF.

This clonotype appeared a few times. The J gene is TRBJ1-5, the V gene TRBV11-2, with a tentative D call TRBD1 (5 bases). CDR3 size: 15 residues. Per germline, CDR1 SGHAT and CDR2 FQNNGV. Trimming pared 4 bases from V and 2 bases from J, leaving 12 bases between. CDR3 amino acids: CASSSQRGGNQPQHF. The CDR3 nucleotides are TGTGCCAGCAGCTCACAACGGGGGGGCAATCAGCCCCAGCATTTT.

V gene TRBV6-2 or TRBV6-3 combines with J gene TRBJ1-1, with 8 bases identical to TRBD1. Trimming removed 2 bases from V and 3 bases from J; junction bases left unmatched: 5. CDR1 and CDR2 from the germline V gene are MNHEY and SVGEGT. The CDR3 loop spans 15 amino acids. The DNA for the CDR3 is TGTGCCAGCAGTTACCTTGGACAGGGTGACACTGAAGCTTTCTTT. Protein product: CASSYLGQGDTEAFF.

By sample fraction, this clonotype is medium-sized. The J gene is TRBJ1-2, the V gene TRBV19, with D possibly being TRBD1 (5 bases). V shed 7 bases and J shed 2 bases, with 11 bases lying between them. CDR1 is LNHDA and CDR2 is SQIVND in the germline V gene (reference sequence). The CDR3 runs 13 residues. The CDR3 bases are TGTGCCAGTAAGGTTGCAGGGAACTATGGCTACACCTTC. Protein sequence: CASKVAGNYGYTF.